These 10 T cell receptor beta chains share one sample of origin, sequenced in a study of vaccination effects on CD4 cells after COVID-19 (dated by TCRdb to between 2021 and 2024). Library prep was done by the immunoSEQ multiplex PCR assay. As stored in TCRdb, this immuneACCESS dataset retains in-frame rearrangements with V and J assigned. A fraction of the clones does not appear; measured against another copy, unresolved V genes explain less than half of the discrepancy, and the remainder lacks a known reason. A total of under 40,000 clones appear in this sample, around two thirds of them only once. Roughly 3.8% of the sample rests with the top ten. After about 9 days of culture, CD4+ T cells were isolated with the EasySep CD4+ T cell isolation kit. No cognate antigen is known for these TCRs. Source: CD4+ T cells from PBMCs cultured without peptide, taken before COVID-19 vaccination. These receptors all come from a human donor who received a COVID-19 vaccine.

The rearrangement links TRBV29-1 to TRBJ1-2; 10 nucleotides line up with TRBD1. The germline V gene has CDR1 SQVTM and CDR2 ANQGSEA. The CDR3 has 14 amino acids. J was trimmed by 2 bases and V by 4 bases; bases with no gene match: 4. The CDR3 DNA follows: TGCAGCGTTGGGTCGGGACAGGGGAACTATGGCTACACCTTC. This sequence encodes CSVGSGQGNYGYTF.

The chain employs TRBV6-6 and TRBJ2-1; D uncertain. This CDR3 comprises 14 residues. The germline V and J ends were trimmed by 0 bases and 6 bases, with 9 bases remaining between them. Per germline, CDR1 MNHNY and CDR2 SVGAGI (reference sequence). The CDR3 loop is CASSYSQVANEQFF. In nucleotides, the CDR3 is TGTGCCAGCAGTTACTCTCAAGTTGCCAATGAGCAGTTCTTC.

The rearrangement links TRBV19 to TRBJ2-7; 7 nucleotides align to TRBD1. CDR1 LNHDA and CDR2 SQIVND come from the germline V gene (reference sequence). J was trimmed by 3 bases and V by 3 bases; bases with no gene match: 8. CDR3 length equals 15 residues. CDR3 sequence reads: CASSIGETGSYEQYF. The CDR3 region has the DNA TGTGCCAGTAGTATTGGTGAGACAGGGAGCTACGAGCAGTACTTC. Looking up the rest from reference TRBV19 and TRBJ2-7 gives the full variable domain: DGGITQSPKYLFRKEGQNVTLSCEQNLNHDAMYWYRQDPGQGLRLIYYSQIVNDFQKGDIAEGYSVSREKKESFPLTVTSAQKNPTAFYLCASSIGETGSYEQYFGPGTRLTVT.

The chain carries TRBV2 and TRBJ2-7; D remains unclear. The CDR3 is 13 amino acids. The germline CDR1 and CDR2 sequences are SNHLY and FYNNEI. The V end lost 5 bases, the J end lost 4 bases, and 12 bases lay between the germline ends. The CDR3 coding sequence is TGTGCCAGCAGTTTCCAGTCGGTATACGAGCAGTACTTC. Protein: CASSFQSVYEQYF.

The chain carries TRBV3-1 (or the pseudogene TRBV3-2) and TRBJ2-2, with no clear D. V lost 0 bases and J 3 bases, leaving 17 bases between the germline ends. The CDR3 totals 18 residues. Germline assignment: CDR1 LGHDT and CDR2 YNNKEL (reference sequence). The CDR3 DNA follows: TGTGCCAGCAGCCAAGATCTCGGCCGCGGACCCCACACCGGGGAGCTGTTTTTT. Its protein product is CASSQDLGRGPHTGELFF.

The chain has TRBV12-5 and TRBJ2-7, with 7 positions matching TRBD1. With 4 bases clipped from V and 2 bases from J, the junction kept 8 bases outside the gene matches. The CDR3 runs 15 residues. In germline, CDR1 is LGHNT, CDR2 FRNRAP. CDR3 protein: CASGSRTGFPYEQYF. In DNA form, the CDR3 reads TGTGCTAGTGGTTCAAGGACAGGTTTTCCCTACGAGCAGTACTTC.

This sequence joins TRBV6-6 and TRBJ2-5; 12 bases line up with TRBD2. The germline CDR1 and CDR2 sequences are MNHNY and SVGAGI (reference sequence). Trimming at V came to 5 bases and at J to 3 bases, leaving 10 bases not matched to a gene. The CDR3 consists of 17 residues. For the CDR3, the DNA is TGTGCCAGCAGTCGGCGGACTAGCGGGGTTACAAAAGAGACCCAGTACTTC. Encoded protein: CASSRRTSGVTKETQYF.

A few counts support this clone. The rearrangement joins TRBV7-9 to TRBJ1-1; D call uncertain. CDR1 SEHNR and CDR2 FQNEAQ come from the germline V gene (reference sequence). The V gene lost 5 bases and the J gene lost 3 bases, with 10 bases spanning the gap. CDR3 length: 13 residues. CDR3: CASSPLGDTEAFF. The CDR3, as DNA: TGTGCCAGCAGCCCGCTTGGGGACACTGAAGCTTTCTTT. The variable domain in full, with the rest retrieved from reference TRBV7-9 and TRBJ1-1, is DTGVSQNPRHKITKRGQNVTFRCDPISEHNRLYWYRQTLGQGPEFLTYFQNEAQLEKSRLLSDRFSAERPKGSFSTLEIQRTEQGDSAMYLCASSPLGDTEAFFGQGTRLTVV.

V usage is TRBV10-3 and J usage is TRBJ2-1, with D possibly being TRBD2 (6 bases). The length of the CDR3 is 13 residues. Germline V gene lookup returns CDR1 ENHRY and CDR2 SYGVKD. V was clipped by 8 bases and J by 5 bases, with 13 bases between them. CDR3 nucleotide sequence: TGTGCCATCCGACCGGCGGGGCACAATGAGCAGTTCTTC. Protein sequence: CAIRPAGHNEQFF.

This sequence joins TRBV15 and TRBJ2-3; tentative D call: TRBD2 (6 bases). Looked up from germline, CDR1 is LNHNV and CDR2 is YYDKDF (reference sequence). CDR3 size: 16 residues. Between the trimmed V and J ends, which lost 4 bases and 0 bases, there was a span of 14 bases. CDR3 sequence: CATSNGVAVSTDTQYF. The CDR3 bases are TGTGCCACCAGCAACGGAGTAGCGGTTAGCACAGATACGCAGTATTTT.